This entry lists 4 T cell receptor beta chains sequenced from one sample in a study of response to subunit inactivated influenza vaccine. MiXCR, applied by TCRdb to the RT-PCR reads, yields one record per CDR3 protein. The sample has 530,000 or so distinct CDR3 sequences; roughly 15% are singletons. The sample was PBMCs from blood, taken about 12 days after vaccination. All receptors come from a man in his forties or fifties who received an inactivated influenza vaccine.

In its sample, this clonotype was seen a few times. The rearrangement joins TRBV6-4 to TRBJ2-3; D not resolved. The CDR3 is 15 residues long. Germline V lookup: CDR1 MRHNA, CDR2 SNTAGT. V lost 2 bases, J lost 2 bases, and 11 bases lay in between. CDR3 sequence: CASSDRDRTTDTQYF. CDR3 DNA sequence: TGTGCCAGCAGTGACAGGGATCGGACCACAGATACGCAGTATTTT.

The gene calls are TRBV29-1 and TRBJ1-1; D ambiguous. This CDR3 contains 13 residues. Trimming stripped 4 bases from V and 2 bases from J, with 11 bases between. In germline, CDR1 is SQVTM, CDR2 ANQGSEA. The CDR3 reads CSVVGEGNTEAFF. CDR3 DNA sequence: TGCAGCGTTGTTGGGGAGGGTAACACTGAAGCTTTCTTT.

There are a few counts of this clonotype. The CDR3 loop is CSVASQGYEQYF. The CDR3 nucleotides are TGCAGCGTTGCCTCACAGGGATACGAGCAGTACTTC. The chain links TRBV29-1 to TRBJ2-7, with D possibly matching TRBD1 (6 bases). The CDR3 totals 12 residues. Trimming left V 4 bases short and J 4 bases short, with 11 bases between. Germline V CDR1 and CDR2: SQVTM, ANQGSEA.

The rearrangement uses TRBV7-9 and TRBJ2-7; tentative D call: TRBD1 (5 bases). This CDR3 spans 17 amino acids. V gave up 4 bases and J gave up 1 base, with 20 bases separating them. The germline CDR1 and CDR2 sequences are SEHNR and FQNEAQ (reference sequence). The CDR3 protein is CASSSHKQGPQSYEQYF. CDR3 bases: TGTGCCAGCAGCTCCCACAAGCAGGGCCCCCAGTCCTACGAGCAGTACTTC.